This TCR beta chain stems from a study of cytomegalovirus exposure and HLA in healthy donors. The study's findings and limits: Relative to equally common others, HLA-associated TCR beta chains showed greater clonal expansion in a later analysis. Earlier analysis looked at TCR beta V segments, and most were productive about 90% or about 30% of the time. TCR beta sequences numbering roughly 16,000 were associated with HLA alleles at 0.05 false discovery rate in a later analysis. A highly shared variant cluster was judged a likely technical artifact.

The PCR had 60 Vbeta and 13 Jbeta primers. Some clones are missing from TCRdb's copy, which holds only in-frame ones; the method was immunoSEQ multiplex PCR. The top ten clones hold approximately 1.9% of a sample with approximately 220,000 clones, roughly 75% of them seen once. Regarding this clone: The antigen is not known.

Germline trimming cut 4 bases from V and 4 bases from J; bases unmatched to any gene: 4. The CDR3 loop spans 14 amino acids. Germline V lookup: CDR1 MNHEY, CDR2 SMNVEV (reference sequence). This TCR was recovered from a woman aged 25 to 39 in good health and CMV-seronegative. The chain combines TRBV27 with TRBJ1-5, with 7 nucleotides matching TRBD1. What was sequenced was PBMCs. The CDR3 coding sequence is TGTGCCAGCAGTTCGGGGGACAGAAATCAGCCCCAGCATTTT. Its translation: CASSSGDRNQPQHF.